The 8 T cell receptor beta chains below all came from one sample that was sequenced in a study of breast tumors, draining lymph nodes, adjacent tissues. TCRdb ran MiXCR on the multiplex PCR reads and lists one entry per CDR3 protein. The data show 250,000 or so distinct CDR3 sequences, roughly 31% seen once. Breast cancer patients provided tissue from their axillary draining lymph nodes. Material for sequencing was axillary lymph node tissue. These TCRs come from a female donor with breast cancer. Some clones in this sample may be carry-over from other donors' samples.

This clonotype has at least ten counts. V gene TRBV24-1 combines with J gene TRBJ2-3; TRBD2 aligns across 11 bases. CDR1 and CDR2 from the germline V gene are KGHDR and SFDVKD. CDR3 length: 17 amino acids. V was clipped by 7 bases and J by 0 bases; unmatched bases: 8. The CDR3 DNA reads TGTGCCACCAGGGTAAAAGGACTAGCGGGTAGCACAGATACGCAGTATTTT. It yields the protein CATRVKGLAGSTDTQYF.

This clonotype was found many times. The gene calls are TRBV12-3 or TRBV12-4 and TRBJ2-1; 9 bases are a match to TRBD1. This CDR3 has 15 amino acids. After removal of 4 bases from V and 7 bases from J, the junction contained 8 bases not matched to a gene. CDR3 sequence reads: CASSSGYGQGNEQFF. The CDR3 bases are TGTGCCAGCAGTTCCGGCTATGGACAGGGGAATGAGCAGTTCTTC.

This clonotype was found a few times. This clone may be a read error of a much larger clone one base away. CDR3 bases: TGTGCCAGCAGGCGACGACTCGGAAACTATGGCTACACCTTC. This gives the protein CASRRRLGNYGYTF. This rearrangement joins TRBV6-5 to TRBJ1-2; D unclear. The germline gives CDR1 MNHEY, CDR2 SVGAGI. Trimming left V 6 bases short and J 2 bases short, with 13 bases between. This CDR3 has 14 amino acids.

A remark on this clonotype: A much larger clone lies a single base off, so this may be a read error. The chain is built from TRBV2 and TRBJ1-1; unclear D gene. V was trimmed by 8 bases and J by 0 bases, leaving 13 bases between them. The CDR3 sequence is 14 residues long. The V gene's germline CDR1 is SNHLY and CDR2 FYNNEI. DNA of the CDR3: TGTGCCAGCGTCCAGGACGGGATGAACACTGAAGCTTTCTTT. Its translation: CASVQDGMNTEAFF.

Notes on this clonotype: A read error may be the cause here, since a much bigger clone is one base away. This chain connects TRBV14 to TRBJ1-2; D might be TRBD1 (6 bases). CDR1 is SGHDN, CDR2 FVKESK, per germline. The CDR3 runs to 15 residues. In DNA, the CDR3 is TGTGCCAGCAGCCCGAGTTCAGGGGCGAACTATGGCTCCACCTTC. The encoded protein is CASSPSSGANYGSTF. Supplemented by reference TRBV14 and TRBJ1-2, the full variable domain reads EAGVTQFPSHSVIEKGQTVTLRCDPISGHDNLYWYRRVMGKEIKFLLHFVKESKQDESGMPNNRFLAERTGGTYSTLKVQPAELEDSGVYFCASSPSSGANYGSTFGSGTRLTVV.

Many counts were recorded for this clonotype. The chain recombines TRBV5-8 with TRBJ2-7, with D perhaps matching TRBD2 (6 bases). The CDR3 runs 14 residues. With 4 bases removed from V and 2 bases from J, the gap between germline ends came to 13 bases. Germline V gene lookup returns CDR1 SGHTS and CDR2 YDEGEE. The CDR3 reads CASSLGLAPYEQYF. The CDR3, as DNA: TGTGCCAGCAGCCTGGGACTCGCGCCCTACGAGCAGTACTTC. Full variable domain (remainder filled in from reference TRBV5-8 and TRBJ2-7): EAGVTQSPTHLIKTRGQQATLRCSPISGHTSVYWYQQALGLGLQFLLWYDEGEERNRGNFPPRFSGRQFPNYSSELNVNALELEDSALYLCASSLGLAPYEQYFGPGTRLTVT.

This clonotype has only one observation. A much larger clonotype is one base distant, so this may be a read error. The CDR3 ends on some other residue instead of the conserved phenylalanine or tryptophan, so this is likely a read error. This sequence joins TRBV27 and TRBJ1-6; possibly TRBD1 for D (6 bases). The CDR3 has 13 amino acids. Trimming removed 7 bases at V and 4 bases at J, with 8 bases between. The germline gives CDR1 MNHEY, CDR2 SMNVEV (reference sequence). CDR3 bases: TGTGCCAGCACGGGGGCGTATAATTCACCCCTCCACCTT. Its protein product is CASTGAYNSPLHL.

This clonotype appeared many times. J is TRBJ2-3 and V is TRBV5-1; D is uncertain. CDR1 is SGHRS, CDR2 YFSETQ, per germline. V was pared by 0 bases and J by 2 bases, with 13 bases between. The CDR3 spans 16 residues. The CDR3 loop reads CASSLDGKWDTDTQYF. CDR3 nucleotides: TGCGCCAGCAGCTTGGATGGGAAATGGGACACAGATACGCAGTATTTT.